This T cell receptor beta chain originates from a study of shared clonotypes between healthy human individuals. Naive CD4+ cells were CD45RA-selected; the remaining cells were memory. With regard to this clone: Its antigen is unknown.

Germline V gives CDR1 LNHDA, CDR2 SQIVND (reference sequence). This CDR3 has 12 amino acids. Trimming at V came to 6 bases and at J to 8 bases, leaving 4 bases not matched to a gene. The data were produced by immunoSEQ multiplex PCR, yet TCRdb's version contains in-frame clones alone and is incomplete. The table shows about 2.4 million clones, with approximately 93% occurring only once. Notes on the study in general: Depth was large, yet rarefaction showed that sorted-subset sequencing was incomplete.

The receptor was isolated from a man aged 18 to 30 in good health. Some clones in this sample may be carry-over from other donors' samples. The V gene is TRBV19, the J gene TRBJ2-3, with 8 nucleotides matching TRBD1. Source material: naive CD4+ T cells from PBMCs. The subset denotes: CD45RA+ positively selected. The CDR3 DNA is TGTGCCAGTAGCGTCGACAGGGGTACGCAGTATTTT. Translated, it gives CASSVDRGTQYF.